A single sample is the source of the 18 T cell receptor beta chains below, sequenced in a study of T cells in Graves' hyperthyroidism and ophthalmopathy. Template material for amplifying TCR beta CDR3 regions consisted of RNA transcripts. When the TCR CDR3 underwent first-round RT-PCR, the HTBI primer set was used. TCRdb re-derived calls from the multiplex PCR reads in MiXCR, one entry per CDR3 protein. In the table there are more than 300,000 distinct CDR3 sequences, over 10% of which are singletons. The sequenced sample consisted of blood. The receptors were gathered from a woman in her late teens or twenties with Graves' hyperthyroidism.

This clonotype was counted many times. The chain recombines TRBV11-2 with TRBJ1-2; TRBD1 is a possible D gene (5 bases). The CDR3 extends over 13 amino acids. Trimming shortened V by 1 base and J by 8 bases, and 11 bases separated the two germline ends. CDR1 is SGHAT, CDR2 FQNNGV, per germline. CDR3 amino acids: CASSLVGGIGYTF. CDR3 nucleotide sequence: TGTGCCAGCAGCTTAGTTGGGGGAATCGGCTACACCTTC.

This clonotype showed up many times. The chain has TRBV7-9 and TRBJ2-5; possible D gene TRBD1, 6 bases. The CDR3 totals 16 residues. Deletions cut 4 bases from V and 5 bases from J, with 20 bases between. The germline V gene encodes CDR1 SEHNR and CDR2 FQNEAQ (reference sequence). The chain's CDR3 is CASSSTRQVGGETQYF. The CDR3 region has the DNA TGTGCCAGCAGCTCCACCCGACAGGTCGGCGGGGAGACCCAGTACTTC.

This clonotype was seen at least ten times. The chain has TRBV2 and TRBJ2-7; TRBD2 agrees at 13 bases. Trimming removed 6 bases from V and 3 bases from J; junction bases left unmatched: 5. This CDR3 is built from 15 residues. Looked up from germline, CDR1 is SNHLY and CDR2 is FYNNEI. DNA for the CDR3: TGTGCCAGCAGGGGGACTAGCGGGAAGGTCTACGAGCAGTACTTC. Translated, it gives CASRGTSGKVYEQYF.

This clonotype occurred many times. CDR3 sequence reads: CASSRLYGVEREQYF. CDR3 DNA: TGTGCCAGCAGCCGGCTCTACGGGGTAGAGCGGGAGCAGTACTTC. The rearrangement joins TRBV7-2 to TRBJ2-7, with D possibly TRBD2 on 5 matching bases. Deletions cut 5 bases from V and 7 bases from J, with 21 bases between. Germline CDR1 SGHTA, CDR2 FQGNSA. CDR3 length: 15 amino acids. The variable domain in full, with the rest retrieved from reference TRBV7-2 and TRBJ2-7, is GAGVSQSPSNKVTEKGKDVELRCDPISGHTALYWYRQSLGQGLEFLIYFQGNSAPDKSGLPSDRFSAERTGGSVSTLTIQRTQQEDSAVYLCASSRLYGVEREQYFGPGTRLTVT.

Ten or more counts support this clonotype. This sequence joins TRBV7-2 and TRBJ2-5; D ambiguous. There are 15 residues in the CDR3. V lost 3 bases, J lost 5 bases, and 16 bases lay in between. Germline values: CDR1 SGHTA, CDR2 FQGNSA. As DNA, the CDR3 is TGTGCCAGCAGCTTGGCGCTGCTCGTCGATGAGACCCAGTACTTC. This sequence encodes CASSLALLVDETQYF.

At least ten counts were recorded for this clonotype. The V call is TRBV12-3 or TRBV12-4, the J call TRBJ1-1, with D unclear. V was pared by 8 bases and J by 5 bases, with 12 bases between. The CDR3 totals 12 residues. The CDR3 nucleotides are TGTGCCAGCCACTATAGCGGAACTGAAGCTTTCTTT. Protein product: CASHYSGTEAFF.

This clonotype has a count of ten or more. The chain combines TRBV18 with TRBJ2-1; TRBD1 agrees at 9 bases. With V trimmed by 3 bases and J by 10 bases, 10 bases remained unmatched. Germline lookup yields CDR1 KGHSH and CDR2 LQKENI. The CDR3 is 15 residues long. The CDR3 region has the DNA TGTGCCAGCTCACCTCAAGGACAGGGGCCCAAAGAGCAGTTCTTC. This sequence encodes CASSPQGQGPKEQFF. Full variable domain (rest looked up from reference TRBV18 and TRBJ2-1): NAGVMQNPRHLVRRRGQEARLRCSPMKGHSHVYWYRQLPEEGLKFMVYLQKENIIDESGMPKERFSAEFPKEGPSILRIQQVVRGDSAAYFCASSPQGQGPKEQFFGPGTRLTVL.

This clonotype has at least ten counts. The chain links TRBV20-1 to TRBJ2-1; TRBD2 might be the D (5 bases). Germline CDR1 and CDR2: DFQATT and SNEGSKA (reference sequence). V dropped 0 bases and J dropped 7 bases, with 19 bases sitting between them. The CDR3 covers 16 residues. CDR3 in amino acids: CSARDMSLAVRNEQFF. CDR3 DNA sequence: TGCAGTGCTAGAGATATGTCGCTAGCAGTTCGGAATGAGCAGTTCTTC.

This clonotype was observed many times. The rearrangement uses TRBV2 and TRBJ2-3; D may be TRBD1 or TRBD2 (5 bases each). Looked up from germline, CDR1 is SNHLY and CDR2 is FYNNEI. The CDR3 runs 16 residues. With 5 bases removed from V and 3 bases from J, the gap between germline ends came to 18 bases. CDR3 sequence (DNA): TGTGCCAGCAGTCAAATCGGGGACGGAAATACAGATACGCAGTATTTT. It translates to CASSQIGDGNTDTQYF.

In its sample, this clonotype was seen many times. V and J are TRBV28 and TRBJ1-1, with TRBD1 matching over 7 bases. After removal of 6 bases from V and 3 bases from J, the junction contained 7 bases not matched to a gene. The germline CDR1 and CDR2 sequences are MDHEN and SYDVKM. The CDR3 sequence is 14 residues long. CDR3 DNA: TGTGCCAGCAGCCAGACAGGGACTTACACTGAAGCTTTCTTT. It encodes CASSQTGTYTEAFF.

This clonotype was seen at least ten times. The chain couples TRBV4-2 to TRBJ2-7, with TRBD2 identical over 10 bases. J lost 4 bases, V lost 2 bases, and 8 bases had no gene match. Per the germline V gene, CDR1 is LGHNA and CDR2 is YNFKEQ. The CDR3 is 16 amino acids. The CDR3 bases are TGTGCCAGCAGCCAACCCAGCGGGAGGGCCGGGTACGAGCAGTACTTC. Translating it yields CASSQPSGRAGYEQYF.

The table lists this clonotype with many counts. This chain links TRBV18 with TRBJ1-1; a weak D match, TRBD1 (6 bases). The CDR3 is 14 residues long. In germline, CDR1 is KGHSH, CDR2 LQKENI. Trimming pared 2 bases from V and 2 bases from J, leaving 9 bases between. The chain's CDR3 is CASSPEGGNTEAFF. The CDR3, as DNA: TGTGCCAGCTCACCAGAAGGGGGAAACACTGAAGCTTTCTTT.

The chain uses TRBV30 and TRBJ2-2; 10 positions agree with TRBD2. Germline V gene data show CDR1 as GTSNPN and CDR2 as SVGIG (reference sequence). This CDR3 is built from 16 residues. The V and J ends lost 0 bases and 7 bases, in that order; junction bases with no gene match: 8. The CDR3 reads CAWSVTVAGGVGELFF. DNA for the CDR3: TGTGCCTGGAGTGTAACGGTAGCGGGAGGCGTCGGGGAGCTGTTTTTT.

V usage is TRBV27 and J usage is TRBJ2-1; no reliable D call. CDR1 MNHEY and CDR2 SMNVEV come from the germline V gene (reference sequence). The CDR3 runs to 10 residues. V lost 11 bases and J lost 9, with 11 bases in between. The CDR3 here is CARLRTEQFF. The CDR3, as DNA: TGTGCCCGTTTGAGAACTGAGCAGTTCTTC.

This clonotype occurred many times. The rearrangement links TRBV11-2 to TRBJ2-7; 7 bases align to TRBD2. V trimming: 5 bases; J trimming: 0 bases; junction bases outside the gene matches: 10. CDR1 is SGHAT and CDR2 is FQNNGV in the germline V gene. This CDR3 comprises 16 residues. CDR3 sequence (DNA): TGTGCCAGCAGCCAAGCCTGGGGGGGTAGCTCCTACGAGCAGTACTTC. This translates into CASSQAWGGSSYEQYF. The full variable domain, its missing parts supplied by reference TRBV11-2 and TRBJ2-7, is EAGVAQSPRYKIIEKRQSVAFWCNPISGHATLYWYQQILGQGPKLLIQFQNNGVVDDSQLPKDRFSAERLKGVDSTLKIQPAKLEDSAVYLCASSQAWGGSSYEQYFGPGTRLTVT.

Concerning this clonotype: Just one base apart from a much larger clone, this may be a read error. This chain connects TRBV11-2 to TRBJ2-7; D unresolved. The germline gives CDR1 SGHAT, CDR2 FQNNGV. This CDR3 contains 13 residues. The germline V and J ends were trimmed by 10 bases and 3 bases, with 16 bases remaining between them. Written as DNA, the CDR3 is TGTGCCACCAACTCATTGGGCTACTACGAGCAGTACTTC. Amino acid sequence: CATNSLGYYEQYF. The whole variable domain, remainder taken from reference TRBV11-2 and TRBJ2-7, is EAGVAQSPRYKIIEKRQSVAFWCNPISGHATLYWYQQILGQGPKLLIQFQNNGVVDDSQLPKDRFSAERLKGVDSTLKIQPAKLEDSAVYLCATNSLGYYEQYFGPGTRLTVT.

The V call is TRBV27, the J call TRBJ1-4, with D hard to call. Trimming pared 8 bases from V and 10 bases from J, leaving 14 bases between. Germline values: CDR1 MNHEY, CDR2 SMNVEV (reference sequence). The CDR3 loop spans 12 amino acids. CDR3 coding DNA: TGTGCCAGCGGAGGAACCGGAGGAAAACTGTTTTTT. Amino acids: CASGGTGGKLFF.

This clonotype was observed many times. The J gene is TRBJ1-5, the V gene TRBV2; D remains ambiguous. Per germline, CDR1 SNHLY and CDR2 FYNNEI. This CDR3 contains 15 residues. Trimming shortened V by 4 bases and J by 7 bases, and 17 bases separated the two germline ends. CDR3 sequence: CASSVEQGLGQPQHF. In DNA, the CDR3 is TGTGCCAGCAGTGTTGAACAAGGCTTAGGGCAGCCCCAGCATTTT.